These 32 T cell receptor beta chains share one sample of origin, sequenced in a study of T cell repertoires in cytomegalovirus infection. One entry per CDR3 protein, called by TCRdb with MiXCR from the reads. The sample gives 750,000 to 900,000 distinct CDR3 sequences, 25% to 35% of which show up once; less than 15% is in the top ten. Antigens for these TCRs are unknown. Sequencing used cultured CD8+ T cells from PBMCs, obtained from culture after CMV antigen stimulation. The source of these receptors is a human donor in good health (CMV status not recorded). Some clones in this sample may be carry-over from other donors' samples.

This chain links TRBV7-9 with TRBJ2-1, with 10 nucleotides matching TRBD2. V trimming: 1 base; J trimming: 8 bases; junction bases outside the gene matches: 5. Germline V lookup: CDR1 SEHNR, CDR2 FQNEAQ (reference sequence). The CDR3 totals 15 residues. The CDR3 coding sequence is TGTGCCAGCAGCTTAGGGTCTAGCGGGGGCGATGAGCAGTTCTTC. It codes for CASSLGSSGGDEQFF.

This clonotype has a handful of counts. The genes are TRBV4-1 and TRBJ2-3, with D perhaps being TRBD1 or TRBD2 (5 bases each). Per germline, CDR1 MGHRA and CDR2 YSYEKL. V was clipped by 3 bases and J by 4 bases, with 14 bases between them. This CDR3 comprises 15 residues. The CDR3 DNA sequence: TGCGCCAGCAGCCACCCCGGGGCCGAATCAGATACGCAGTATTTT. Its translation: CASSHPGAESDTQYF.

The table lists this clonotype with a few counts. The chain uses TRBV10-2 and TRBJ2-7; a weak D match, TRBD1 (6 bases). Germline values: CDR1 WSHSY, CDR2 SAAADI. The CDR3 is made up of 13 amino acids. V was shortened by 7 bases and J by 3 bases, with 13 bases between the two germline ends. CDR3 nucleotides: TGCGCCAGCAACCCGACAGGCGTCTACGAGCAGTACTTC. Protein product: CASNPTGVYEQYF.

This chain links TRBV7-2 with TRBJ2-7, with 12 bases that match TRBD2. The germline V gene encodes CDR1 SGHTA and CDR2 FQGNSA. The CDR3 contains 13 residues. V trimming: 5 bases; J trimming: 7 bases; junction bases outside the gene matches: 3. The CDR3 loop reads CASSNGLAGEQYV. DNA of the CDR3: TGTGCCAGCAGCAACGGACTAGCGGGGGAGCAGTACGTC.

This sequence joins TRBV19 and TRBJ2-3, with TRBD2 matching 7 bases. V shed 6 bases and J 2 bases; nucleotides not matched to a gene: 5. The CDR3 is 14 amino acids. Germline V lookup: CDR1 LNHDA, CDR2 SQIVND (reference sequence). The CDR3 here is CASSLADPTDTQYF. The DNA of the CDR3 is TGTGCCAGTAGCCTAGCGGACCCCACAGATACGCAGTATTTT.

The chain links TRBV2 to TRBJ1-5; TRBD1 agrees at 9 bases. Trimming took 6 bases from V and 4 from J; bases not matched to a gene: 10. The CDR3 is made up of 16 amino acids. Germline loops: CDR1 SNHLY, CDR2 FYNNEI. The CDR3 reads CASSVYRTGENQPQHF. The CDR3, as DNA: TGTGCCAGCAGCGTCTATCGGACAGGGGAGAATCAGCCCCAGCATTTT.

The table lists this clonotype with a few counts. The CDR3 sequence is CASSQVHRGAADTQYF. Here the CDR3 DNA reads TGCGCCAGCAGCCAAGTCCATCGGGGGGCGGCAGATACGCAGTATTTT. This chain links TRBV4-1 with TRBJ2-3, with D possibly TRBD2 on 7 matching bases. Germline CDR1 is MGHRA and CDR2 is YSYEKL. The V end was cut by 1 base, the J end by 4 bases, with 15 bases between. The CDR3 loop spans 16 amino acids.

The rearrangement links TRBV20-1 to TRBJ1-1; a weak D match, TRBD1 (5 bases). Trimming removed 3 bases from V and 0 bases from J, with 14 bases in between. The CDR3 runs 15 residues. CDR1 is DFQATT, CDR2 SNEGSKA, per germline (reference sequence). In nucleotides, the CDR3 is TGCAGTGCTAGCGAGTTGACAGCCCTGAACACTGAAGCTTTCTTT. As protein: CSASELTALNTEAFF.

This clonotype was observed a handful of times. The rearrangement links TRBV12-3 or TRBV12-4 to TRBJ1-2; the D gene is possibly TRBD1 (5 bases). This CDR3 comprises 15 residues. V was pared by 6 bases and J by 4 bases, with 18 bases between. CDR3 amino acids: CASSRTGGTSYGYTF. In DNA, the CDR3 is TGTGCCAGCAGCCGTACTGGGGGTACGTCCTATGGCTACACCTTC.

The chain recombines TRBV27 with TRBJ2-1, with 8 bases matching TRBD1. This CDR3 has 14 residues. Germline CDR1 and CDR2: MNHEY and SMNVEV (reference sequence). Unmatched junction bases numbered 8, after V lost 8 bases and J lost 5 bases. CDR3 amino acids: CASLKTGADNEQFF. The CDR3 coding sequence is TGTGCCAGCCTTAAGACAGGGGCGGACAATGAGCAGTTCTTC.

The chain is built from TRBV7-9 and TRBJ1-1, with 11 positions matching TRBD1. CDR3 size: 15 residues. After removal of 5 bases from V and 6 bases from J, the junction contained 8 bases not matched to a gene. CDR1 SEHNR and CDR2 FQNEAQ come from the germline V gene (reference sequence). CDR3: CASSPRDRGFAEAFF. The CDR3 nucleotides are TGTGCCAGCAGCCCTAGGGACAGGGGGTTTGCTGAAGCTTTCTTT.

Points on this clonotype: This CDR3 fails to terminate in the conserved phenylalanine or tryptophan, so it likely reflects a read error. V and J are TRBV28 and TRBJ2-2; D is unresolved. The germline gives CDR1 MDHEN, CDR2 SYDVKM. This CDR3 has 13 amino acids. Trimming took 11 bases from V and 3 from J, leaving 13 bases between them. CDR3 protein: CASRFSYTGELFL. DNA of the CDR3: TGTGCCTCACGGTTTAGTTACACCGGGGAGCTGTTTCTT.

V and J are TRBV27 and TRBJ1-5; D uncertain. Germline assignment: CDR1 MNHEY and CDR2 SMNVEV (reference sequence). V dropped 5 bases and J dropped 1 base, with 9 bases sitting between them. There are 14 residues in the CDR3. CDR3 residues: CASSPSESNQPQHF. DNA for the CDR3: TGTGCCAGCAGTCCCTCTGAAAGCAATCAGCCCCAGCATTTT.

This chain uses TRBV7-6 with TRBJ2-3; D is perhaps TRBD2 (5 bases). The CDR3 covers 17 residues. V was cut by 3 bases and J by 7 bases, with 23 bases left in between. Germline assignment: CDR1 SGHVS and CDR2 FNYEAQ. The CDR3 is CASSLRAGVAPNNTQYF. The CDR3 coding sequence is TGTGCCAGCAGCTTGAGGGCAGGAGTCGCGCCCAACAATACGCAGTATTTT.

The table lists this clonotype with a few counts. V usage is TRBV5-4 and J usage is TRBJ2-5; no clear D. Germline assignment: CDR1 SGHNT and CDR2 YYREEE (reference sequence). With 0 bases removed from V and 4 bases from J, the gap between germline ends came to 16 bases. This CDR3 comprises 16 residues. The CDR3 sequence: CASSLGPILLRETQYF. The CDR3 DNA reads TGTGCCAGCAGCTTGGGCCCAATACTGTTACGAGAGACCCAGTACTTC.

The CDR3 sequence: CASSQLAGSTDTQYF. CDR3 coding DNA: TGTGCCAGCAGCCAACTAGCGGGGAGCACAGATACGCAGTATTTT. The J gene is TRBJ2-3, the V gene TRBV6-1; 10 bases are a match to TRBD2. Per germline, CDR1 MNHNS and CDR2 SASEGT. The trim removed 6 bases at V and 0 bases at J, leaving 3 bases unmatched. The CDR3 consists of 15 residues.

In its sample, this clonotype was seen a few times. The chain's CDR3 is CASSTGEVSNQPQHF. The DNA of the CDR3 is TGTGCCAGCTCCACAGGGGAGGTAAGCAATCAGCCCCAGCATTTT. The V and J genes are TRBV6-5 and TRBJ1-5, with TRBD1 identical over 7 bases. This CDR3 is 15 amino acids long. Looked up from germline, CDR1 is MNHEY and CDR2 is SVGAGI. V lost 8 bases, J lost 1 base, and 8 bases stayed unmatched.

There are a few counts of this clonotype. The rearrangement uses TRBV18 and TRBJ2-7, with 12 bases lining up with TRBD1. CDR1 KGHSH and CDR2 LQKENI come from the germline V gene. Trimming cost V 3 bases and J 3 bases; bases outside gene matches: 3. The CDR3 consists of 15 residues. The CDR3 DNA reads TGTGCCAGCTCACCCGGGACAGGGGGCCTCTACGAGCAGTACGTC. It translates to CASSPGTGGLYEQYV.

Regarding this clonotype: A read error may explain this, as a much larger clone is one base away. The chain is built from TRBV7-8 and TRBJ1-2; perhaps TRBD1 as D (5 bases). This CDR3 spans 15 amino acids. V was shortened by 2 bases and J by 3 bases, with 13 bases between the two germline ends. Germline loops: CDR1 SGHVS, CDR2 FQNEAQ. The CDR3 spells CASSLNQGPHYGYTF. CDR3 nucleotides: TGTGCCAGCAGCTTAAACCAGGGACCTCACTATGGCTACACCTTC.

The chain is built from TRBV27 and TRBJ2-3; 8 nucleotides align to TRBD2. The CDR3 contains 15 residues. Germline-derived CDR1 and CDR2 are MNHEY and SMNVEV (reference sequence). Losses at the gene ends were 2 bases for V and 8 bases for J; bases not matched to a gene: 9. The CDR3 DNA follows: TGTGCCAGCAGTTTAAACGGGGGGGGAGGTGGTACGCAGTATTTT. Amino acids: CASSLNGGGGGTQYF.

V gene TRBV6-2 or TRBV6-3 combines with J gene TRBJ2-7; 10 bases match TRBD2. This CDR3 is 19 amino acids long. V trimming: 7 bases; J trimming: 1 base; junction bases outside the gene matches: 19. Germline lookup yields CDR1 MNHEY and CDR2 SVGEGT. The CDR3: CASTSGGKLAGRISYEQYV. Written as DNA, the CDR3 is TGTGCCAGCACTTCGGGAGGAAAACTAGCGGGGCGAATTTCCTACGAGCAGTACGTC.

This chain links TRBV4-1 with TRBJ1-2, with a possible D match to TRBD1 (6 bases). The V end lost 0 bases, the J end lost 4 bases, and 9 bases lay between the germline ends. This CDR3 has 14 residues. Germline V lookup: CDR1 MGHRA, CDR2 YSYEKL. CDR3 coding DNA: TGCGCCAGCAGCCAAGAACAGGGCGGCTATGGCTACACCTTC. This translates into CASSQEQGGYGYTF.

This clonotype was found a few times. The V call is TRBV12-5, the J call TRBJ2-1, with TRBD2 identical over 8 bases. The ends lost 0 bases at V and 7 bases at J; junction bases unmatched: 8. The germline gives CDR1 LGHNT, CDR2 FRNRAP. The CDR3 totals 16 residues. CDR3 sequence: CASGLVQGSGVNEQFF. DNA for the CDR3: TGTGCTAGTGGTTTGGTACAGGGTAGCGGGGTAAATGAGCAGTTCTTC. Based on the CDR3 plus reference TRBV12-5 and TRBJ2-1, the full variable domain is DARVTQTPRHKVTEMGQEVTMRCQPILGHNTVFWYRQTMMQGLELLAYFRNRAPLDDSGMPKDRFSAEMPDATLATLKIQPSEPRDSAVYFCASGLVQGSGVNEQFFGPGTRLTVL.

The chain has TRBV12-3 or TRBV12-4 and TRBJ2-1; no reliable D call. This CDR3 has 13 residues. V gave up 0 bases and J gave up 7 bases, with 7 bases separating them. The CDR3 loop reads CASSLALMNEQFF. The CDR3 DNA is TGTGCCAGCAGTTTAGCGCTAATGAATGAGCAGTTCTTC.

In this sample, this clonotype turned up a few times. V usage is TRBV5-6 and J usage is TRBJ1-1; weak D call: TRBD1 (5 bases). The CDR3 contains 14 residues. V was pared by 4 bases and J by 6 bases, with 16 bases between. Germline V gives CDR1 SGHDT, CDR2 YYEEEE. Written as DNA, the CDR3 is TGTGCCAGCAGCCTCTCTCGGGACCCCCCTGAAGCTTTCTTT. Residues: CASSLSRDPPEAFF.

This chain connects TRBV2 to TRBJ1-2; D is undetermined. In germline, CDR1 is SNHLY, CDR2 FYNNEI. Trimming stripped 2 bases from V and 8 bases from J, with 12 bases between. The CDR3 length is 13 residues. The CDR3 protein is CASSEKAGFGYTF. The CDR3 DNA reads TGTGCCAGCAGTGAAAAGGCTGGGTTCGGCTACACCTTC.

This chain connects TRBV5-1 to TRBJ2-1, with a possible D match to TRBD2 (5 bases). Trimming stripped 0 bases from V and 5 bases from J, with 12 bases between. Germline CDR1 is SGHRS and CDR2 is YFSETQ. This CDR3 has 15 amino acids. DNA of the CDR3: TGCGCCAGCAGCTTGGGGGTTAGCGATAACAATGAGCAGTTCTTC. As protein: CASSLGVSDNNEQFF. Full variable domain (outside the CDR3, taken from reference TRBV5-1 and TRBJ2-1): KAGVTQTPRYLIKTRGQQVTLSCSPISGHRSVSWYQQTPGQGLQFLFEYFSETQRNKGNFPGRFSGRQFSNSRSEMNVSTLELGDSALYLCASSLGVSDNNEQFFGPGTRLTVL.

This clonotype has only a few counts. One junction end disagrees with the germline gene, perhaps due to a read error. CDR3 sequence (DNA): TGCCTGAGCGGGACATACTATGGCTACACCTTC. Its protein product is CLSGTYYGYTF. The V call is TRBV12-3 or TRBV12-4, the J call TRBJ1-2, with D perhaps matching TRBD1 (6 bases). This CDR3 region has 11 residues.

The chain couples TRBV12-3 or TRBV12-4 to TRBJ2-2, with 15 positions matching TRBD2. With 5 bases clipped from V and 4 bases from J, the junction kept 5 bases outside the gene matches. The CDR3 has 17 residues. Here the CDR3 DNA reads TGTGCCAGCAGTCCGGGACTAGCGGGGGGTACCACCGGGGAGCTGTTTTTT. It translates to CASSPGLAGGTTGELFF.

About this clonotype itself: At one end the junction does not follow the germline gene, possibly because of a read error. This chain links TRBV29-1 with TRBJ1-1, with 9 bases identical to TRBD1. Germline V gene data show CDR1 as SQVTM and CDR2 as ANQGSEA. CDR3 length equals 14 residues. CDR3 sequence (DNA): TGCAGCGTTGAGGGACAGGGAGCTAACACTGAAGCTCTCTTT. Translating it yields CSVEGQGANTEALF.

This clonotype has more than one count but fewer than ten. The chain uses TRBV7-3 and TRBJ2-5; no clear D. The CDR3 totals 11 residues. The germline gives CDR1 SGHTA, CDR2 FQGTGA. Between the trimmed V and J ends, which lost 3 bases and 5 bases, there was a span of 4 bases. CDR3 coding DNA: TGTGCCAGCAGCTTGAATGAGACCCAGTACTTC. This translates into CASSLNETQYF.

The rearrangement uses TRBV27 and TRBJ2-7; D might be TRBD1 or TRBD2, each matching 5 bases. V dropped 2 bases and J dropped 1 base, with 12 bases sitting between them. The germline gives CDR1 MNHEY, CDR2 SMNVEV (reference sequence). CDR3 length: 15 amino acids. CDR3 bases: TGTGCCAGCAGTTTACGGGGCGGAATATCCTACGAGCAGTACTTC. It codes for CASSLRGGISYEQYF.